These 7 T cell receptor beta chains came from one sample sequenced in a study of T cell repertoires in cytomegalovirus infection. Their specific antigens are unknown. Each CDR3 protein is one row after TCRdb ran MiXCR on the reads. The profile shows about 46,000 distinct CDR3 sequences, 20% of them singletons. Specimen: PBMCs, sequenced either directly or after in vitro stimulation (not recorded which). Receptors were obtained from a human donor in good health (CMV status not recorded). Some clones in this sample may be carry-over from other donors' samples.

V gene TRBV19 combines with J gene TRBJ2-3; TRBD2 might be the D (6 bases). The germline V and J ends were trimmed by 0 bases and 8 bases, with 9 bases remaining between them. Germline lookup yields CDR1 LNHDA and CDR2 SQIVND (reference sequence). The CDR3 has 13 amino acids. CDR3 loop: CASSIDLEGTQYF. DNA of the CDR3: TGTGCCAGTAGTATAGATCTGGAGGGTACGCAGTATTTT.

The chain carries TRBV19 and TRBJ2-1; TRBD1 matches at 12 bases. Per the germline V gene, CDR1 is LNHDA and CDR2 is SQIVND (reference sequence). The CDR3 length is 15 residues. V was clipped by 3 bases and J by 6 bases; unmatched bases: 3. CDR3 loop: CASSMGQGACNEQFF. In DNA form, the CDR3 reads TGTGCCAGTAGTATGGGACAGGGGGCTTGCAATGAGCAGTTCTTC.

This clonotype has at least ten counts. The rearrangement uses TRBV7-2 and TRBJ1-5, with D uncertain. The ends were cut back, 1 base at V and 7 bases at J, with 8 bases in the middle. This CDR3 has 13 amino acids. Germline V gene lookup returns CDR1 SGHTA and CDR2 FQGNSA. CDR3 sequence reads: CASSLDVVQPQHF. Here the CDR3 DNA reads TGTGCCAGCAGCTTAGATGTAGTCCAGCCCCAGCATTTT.

This clonotype has only a few counts. The chain uses TRBV28 and TRBJ2-7; perhaps TRBD2 as D (5 bases). The CDR3 sequence is 14 residues long. Per the germline V gene, CDR1 is MDHEN and CDR2 is SYDVKM. V was cut by 5 bases and J by 2 bases, with 13 bases left in between. The CDR3 region is CASSPWTGTYEQYF. The CDR3 nucleotides read TGTGCCAGCAGTCCCTGGACGGGGACCTACGAGCAGTACTTC.

This clonotype has just a few counts. The chain combines TRBV4-1 with TRBJ2-3, with unresolved D. V lost 4 bases, J lost 10 bases, and 15 bases lay in between. CDR3 length: 13 residues. From germline, CDR1 is MGHRA and CDR2 YSYEKL. The CDR3: CASSPSLNIPQYF. CDR3 nucleotides: TGCGCCAGCAGCCCCAGCCTAAACATTCCGCAGTATTTT.

The chain couples TRBV7-4 to TRBJ2-7; 7 bases align to TRBD1. Germline V gives CDR1 SGHVT, CDR2 SQSDAQ. The CDR3 loop spans 14 amino acids. J was trimmed by 4 bases and V by 5 bases; bases with no gene match: 8. The CDR3 region is CASSPGQSAYEQYF. In nucleotides, the CDR3 is TGTGCCAGCAGCCCGGGACAGAGCGCTTACGAGCAGTACTTC.

This clonotype came up a few times. This may come from a read error, since a much larger clone is one base off. V is TRBV5-5 and J is TRBJ1-6; no reliable D call. The V end was cut by 4 bases, the J end by 0 bases, with 8 bases between. Germline V gene data show CDR1 as SGHKS and CDR2 as YYEKEE (reference sequence). This CDR3 contains 15 residues. The CDR3 loop reads CASSPAGSYNSPLHF. The CDR3 coding sequence is TGTGCCAGCAGCCCGGCAGGCTCCTATAATTCACCCCTCCACTTT.